These 25 T cell receptor beta chains share one sample of origin, sequenced in a study of identical twins (dated by TCRdb to the mid-2010s). Receptor libraries were prepared by 5' RACE. The data were produced on an Illumina HiSeq 2000. TCRdb redid the processing of the public reads, applying fastp at Q25 and MiXCR, and retained in-frame beta chains. Records with the same CDR3 protein are collapsed into one entry carrying the most frequent genes and DNA. This sample lists some 1,600,000 distinct CDR3 sequences; around a third were detected once. The ten largest clones capture over 0.25% of the sample. Sequenced sample: cord blood. All receptors derive from a newborn girl in good health.

V and J are TRBV30 and TRBJ2-5; D gene unclear. CDR3 length equals 12 residues. Germline CDR1 is GTSNPN and CDR2 is SVGIG (reference sequence). V was trimmed by 2 bases and J by 5 bases, leaving 9 bases between them. This CDR3 is CAWSSVRETQYF. The DNA of the CDR3 is TGTGCCTGGAGTAGTGTACGGGAGACCCAGTACTTC.

This clonotype was seen more than once but under ten times. The chain couples TRBV5-1 to TRBJ2-1; 13 nucleotides align to TRBD2. V shed 0 bases and J 8 bases; nucleotides not matched to a gene: 5. The CDR3 is 16 residues long. Germline V gene sequence: CDR1 SGHRS, CDR2 YFSETQ. The CDR3 loop reads CASSLASTSGGDEQFF. The CDR3 DNA reads as TGCGCCAGCAGCTTGGCCAGTACTAGCGGGGGGGATGAGCAGTTCTTC.

This clonotype was observed a few times. The chain combines TRBV7-9 with TRBJ1-2; no clear D. Trimming pared 1 base from V and 5 bases from J, leaving 11 bases between. CDR1 and CDR2 from the germline V gene are SEHNR and FQNEAQ (reference sequence). The CDR3 totals 14 residues. The CDR3 region is CASSLGPGSYGYTF. CDR3 DNA: TGTGCCAGCAGCTTAGGACCCGGAAGTTATGGCTACACCTTC. Variable domain in full (rest from reference TRBV7-9 and TRBJ1-2): DTGVSQNPRHKITKRGQNVTFRCDPISEHNRLYWYRQTLGQGPEFLTYFQNEAQLEKSRLLSDRFSAERPKGSFSTLEIQRTEQGDSAMYLCASSLGPGSYGYTFGSGTRLTVV.

This chain links TRBV29-1 with TRBJ2-3; a possible D gene is TRBD2 (5 bases). The germline V and J ends were trimmed by 0 bases and 4 bases, with 14 bases remaining between them. The length of the CDR3 is 15 residues. Germline assignment: CDR1 SQVTM and CDR2 ANQGSEA. The CDR3 loop reads CSVEDPPSYPDTQYF. The CDR3 bases are TGCAGCGTTGAAGATCCTCCTAGCTACCCAGATACGCAGTATTTT.

The J gene is TRBJ1-6, the V gene TRBV5-1, with a weak D call TRBD1 (6 bases). The CDR3 totals 14 residues. Germline CDR1 SGHRS, CDR2 YFSETQ. Trimming removed 5 bases at V and 4 bases at J, with 10 bases between. The CDR3 spells CASSRQEYNSPLHF. In nucleotides, the CDR3 is TGCGCCAGCAGTCGACAGGAGTATAATTCACCCCTCCACTTT.

The V and J genes are TRBV24-1 and TRBJ1-2; D call uncertain. CDR1 is KGHDR and CDR2 is SFDVKD in the germline V gene. The CDR3 is 13 residues long. V dropped 4 bases and J dropped 0 bases, with 5 bases sitting between them. In DNA form, the CDR3 reads TGTGCCACCAGTGACGTTTCTAACTATGGCTACACCTTC. This gives the protein CATSDVSNYGYTF.

This clonotype was recorded only once. A single base separates this from a much larger clone, so it may be a read error. The chain combines TRBV7-2 with TRBJ1-5; no reliable D call. Deletions cut 0 bases from V and 6 bases from J, with 3 bases between. The CDR3 consists of 12 residues. The germline gives CDR1 SGHTA, CDR2 FQGNSA. This CDR3 reads CASSLASQPQHF. The CDR3 coding sequence is TGTGCCAGCAGCTTAGCCAGTCAGCCCCAGCATTTT. Filled out from reference TRBV7-2 and TRBJ1-5, the complete variable domain reads GAGVSQSPSNKVTEKGKDVELRCDPISGHTALYWYRQSLGQGLEFLIYFQGNSAPDKSGLPSDRFSAERTGGSVSTLTIQRTQQEDSAVYLCASSLASQPQHFGDGTRLSIL.

V gene TRBV24-1 combines with J gene TRBJ2-3; D may correspond to TRBD1 or TRBD2 (5 bases each). With 4 bases removed from V and 1 base from J, the gap between germline ends came to 11 bases. Germline assignment: CDR1 KGHDR and CDR2 SFDVKD. This CDR3 is 15 amino acids long. The DNA of the CDR3 is TGTGCCACCAGTGAGGGGGACGGCCGCACAGATACGCAGTATTTT. Translating it yields CATSEGDGRTDTQYF.

The genes are TRBV5-1 and TRBJ1-2; no clear D. V lost 0 bases to trimming and J lost 4 bases, with 10 bases between them. Germline values: CDR1 SGHRS, CDR2 YFSETQ. The CDR3 covers 14 residues. The CDR3 coding sequence is TGCGCCAGCAGCTTGGACAGCCTTGGCTATGGCTACACCTTC. Its translation is CASSLDSLGYGYTF.

In its sample, this clonotype was seen a few times. This chain joins TRBV12-3 or TRBV12-4 and TRBJ1-1; 8 nucleotides align to TRBD1. This CDR3 has 14 amino acids. The junction had 10 bases not matched to a gene; V was cut back by 7 bases and J by 6 bases. CDR3 in amino acids: CASIPQGASAEAFF. For the CDR3, the DNA is TGTGCCAGCATCCCCCAGGGGGCGTCGGCTGAAGCTTTCTTT.

There are a few counts of this clonotype. The rearrangement links TRBV28 to TRBJ2-7, with D tentatively TRBD1 (5 bases). CDR3 length equals 14 residues. Germline values: CDR1 MDHEN, CDR2 SYDVKM. Trimming left V 3 bases short and J 4 bases short, with 13 bases between. CDR3 DNA sequence: TGTGCCAGCAGTTTCGTTGCACAGGCTTACGAGCAGTACTTC. Its protein product is CASSFVAQAYEQYF.

The chain recombines TRBV20-1 with TRBJ2-7; D ambiguous. The germline V and J ends were trimmed by 1 base and 2 bases, with 18 bases remaining between them. The CDR3 totals 16 residues. Germline loops: CDR1 DFQATT, CDR2 SNEGSKA (reference sequence). Here the CDR3 reads CSARAKSGGDPYEQYF. The CDR3 DNA is TGCAGTGCTAGAGCTAAATCTGGTGGAGATCCCTACGAGCAGTACTTC.

This clonotype was seen repeatedly, ten times or more. CDR3: CASSVAGEAYGYTF. The CDR3 coding sequence is TGTGCCAGCAGTGTGGCAGGGGAGGCCTATGGCTACACCTTC. The chain joins TRBV6-6 to TRBJ1-2; D may be TRBD1 (6 bases). CDR3 length: 14 residues. CDR1 MNHNY and CDR2 SVGAGI come from the germline V gene (reference sequence). Trimming took 5 bases from V and 4 from J, leaving 14 bases between them.

The chain combines TRBV20-1 with TRBJ2-3; 10 nucleotides align to TRBD2. Germline CDR1 reads DFQATT; CDR2 reads SNEGSKA (reference sequence). The CDR3 is made up of 17 amino acids. V shed 0 bases, J shed 2 bases, and the junction held 8 bases outside the gene matches. The CDR3 bases are TGCAGTGCTAGAGATGCCCAACTAGCGGGGTACACAGATACGCAGTATTTT. It codes for CSARDAQLAGYTDTQYF.

This clonotype turned up a few times. The chain recombines TRBV28 with TRBJ2-1; perhaps TRBD2 as D (6 bases). The CDR3 is 16 residues long. Germline V gives CDR1 MDHEN, CDR2 SYDVKM. V lost 3 bases to trimming and J lost 6 bases, with 18 bases between them. CDR3 loop: CASSFIIRESRNEQFF. CDR3 DNA: TGTGCCAGCAGTTTCATAATCCGGGAGAGCCGCAATGAGCAGTTCTTC.

This clonotype was recorded a few times. The chain has TRBV20-1 and TRBJ2-4, with TRBD2 matching over 7 bases. V shed 3 bases, J shed 0 bases, and the junction held 5 bases outside the gene matches. Germline assignment: CDR1 DFQATT and CDR2 SNEGSKA (reference sequence). The CDR3 runs to 15 residues. CDR3 DNA: TGCAGTGCTAGGCTGGCTAGCGGAGCCAAAAACATTCAGTACTTC. Amino acids: CSARLASGAKNIQYF.

In its sample, this clonotype was seen a few times. CDR3 loop: CASSIGGRGYEQYF. The CDR3 region has the DNA TGTGCCAGCAGTATTGGCGGGAGAGGGTACGAGCAGTACTTC. The rearrangement joins TRBV6-5 to TRBJ2-7, with 7 bases matching TRBD2. The V segment lost 5 bases and the J segment 4 bases; nucleotides outside the gene matches: 8. This CDR3 has 14 amino acids. In germline, CDR1 is MNHEY, CDR2 SVGAGI.

The chain is built from TRBV7-9 and TRBJ1-4; 8 nucleotides match TRBD1. With V trimmed by 4 bases and J by 5 bases, 6 bases remained unmatched. This CDR3 region has 15 residues. Germline V gene lookup returns CDR1 SEHNR and CDR2 FQNEAQ (reference sequence). CDR3 nucleotide sequence: TGTGCCAGCAGCTCCTGGGACAGGCGGAATGAAAAACTGTTTTTT. Its protein product is CASSSWDRRNEKLFF.

The table lists this clonotype with a few counts. The gene calls are TRBV4-1 and TRBJ2-1, with a possible D match to TRBD2 (5 bases). The CDR3 consists of 17 residues. Germline V lookup: CDR1 MGHRA, CDR2 YSYEKL. Trimming took off 1 base at V and 2 bases at J, with 15 bases between the two ends. The CDR3 reads CASSQGKTSIPYNEQFF. For the CDR3, the DNA is TGCGCCAGCAGCCAAGGGAAAACTAGTATCCCCTACAATGAGCAGTTCTTC.

The chain joins TRBV20-1 to TRBJ1-6; no clear D. V gave up 6 bases and J gave up 5 bases, with 8 bases separating them. The germline CDR1 and CDR2 sequences are DFQATT and SNEGSKA (reference sequence). CDR3 size: 12 residues. CDR3 sequence: CSAWENNSPLHF. The CDR3 DNA reads as TGCAGTGCCTGGGAGAATAATTCACCCCTCCACTTT.

This rearrangement joins TRBV20-1 to TRBJ2-1, with 9 bases lining up with TRBD2. The CDR3 has 15 amino acids. Looked up from germline, CDR1 is DFQATT and CDR2 is SNEGSKA (reference sequence). Germline trimming cut 5 bases from V and 0 bases from J; bases unmatched to any gene: 5. The CDR3: CSAGTSGRSYNEQFF. The CDR3 DNA follows: TGCAGTGCTGGAACTAGCGGGCGCTCCTACAATGAGCAGTTCTTC.

This chain uses TRBV5-1 with TRBJ2-7; a possible D gene is TRBD2 (6 bases). The V gene's germline CDR1 is SGHRS and CDR2 YFSETQ. V lost 3 bases and J lost 7, with 23 bases in between. This CDR3 comprises 16 residues. The CDR3 region has the DNA TGCGCCAGCAGCTACCCTAAGACTAGTGGGATGGATGAGCAGTACTTC. Its translation: CASSYPKTSGMDEQYF.

This clonotype showed up just a few times. This chain joins TRBV29-1 and TRBJ2-5, with TRBD2 identical over 7 bases. Per the germline V gene, CDR1 is SQVTM and CDR2 is ANQGSEA. Trimming removed 7 bases from V and 1 base from J; junction bases left unmatched: 12. This CDR3 is built from 15 residues. Here the CDR3 DNA reads TGCAGCGCTACCCGGAGCGGGGCATTCCAAGAGACCCAGTACTTC. Protein: CSATRSGAFQETQYF.

This clonotype was found many times. The chain recombines TRBV12-3 or TRBV12-4 with TRBJ2-1; 11 positions match TRBD2. V was clipped by 2 bases and J by 4 bases; unmatched bases: 10. This CDR3 comprises 18 residues. As DNA, the CDR3 is TGTGCCAGCAGTTTAATTACGGCTAGCGGGGGGTGGTACAATGAGCAGTTCTTC. Amino acid sequence: CASSLITASGGWYNEQFF.

The rearrangement links TRBV7-9 to TRBJ1-1; 8 bases are a match to TRBD1. The V segment lost 5 bases and the J segment 1 base; nucleotides outside the gene matches: 15. There are 18 residues in the CDR3. Germline V gene lookup returns CDR1 SEHNR and CDR2 FQNEAQ (reference sequence). The CDR3 DNA follows: TGTGCCAGCAGCAATAACCAGGGGGCGAGCAAGACGAACACTGAAGCTTTCTTT. Its translation is CASSNNQGASKTNTEAFF.